This T cell receptor beta chain came from a study of T cell responses to AZD1222 COVID-19 vaccine. Investigators merged groups given second doses at roughly 4 or roughly 12 weeks. Profiled with immunoSEQ multiplex PCR; TCRdb holds only in-frame clones, not every one. There are about 100,000 clones in the sample; more than 75% occur only once, and roughly a tenth lies in the top ten. The receptor was derived from an adult who received the AZD1222 COVID-19 vaccine. Sequences were derived from peripheral blood, sampled 28 days after the second AZD1222 dose.

The CDR3 loop reads CASSLGGPGTEAFF. The CDR3 bases are TGTGCCAGCAGTTTAGGAGGGCCGGGGACTGAAGCTTTCTTT. This sequence joins TRBV27 and TRBJ1-1; D not resolved. The CDR3 runs to 14 residues. The germline V gene has CDR1 MNHEY and CDR2 SMNVEV (reference sequence). Trimming cost V 2 bases and J 5 bases, with 12 bases left between them.